A selection of T cell receptor beta chains follows, all from one sample in a study of T cells after yellow fever vaccination. TCRdb passed the 5' RACE reads through MiXCR, listing each CDR3 protein once. The sample carries nearly 70,000 distinct CDR3 sequences, less than 8.5% recorded once. This material consisted of CD8+ T cells sorted from PBMCs, taken roughly seven weeks after the first yellow fever vaccination. The receptors come from a man in his late teens or twenties who received the YFV17D yellow fever vaccine. CDR3s include the opening cysteine and the closing phenylalanine or tryptophan. D genes are given only for firm matches. For some rows the clone size is stated as once, few or many, or as a class when expanded; others skip it.

TRBV27	many	TRBJ2-2	NA	CASSLFGGDTGELFF	TGTGCCAGCAGTTTATTTGGGGGAGACACCGGGGAGCTGTTTTTT
TRBV7-9	many	TRBJ2-5	TRBD2	CASSLVASGKETQYF	TGTGCCAGCAGCTTAGTGGCTAGCGGGAAAGAGACCCAGTACTTC
TRBV4-1	many	TRBJ2-1	NA	CASSPHYEGNEQFF	TGCGCCAGCAGCCCCCACTATGAGGGGAATGAGCAGTTCTTC
TRBV12-3/TRBV12-4	many	TRBJ1-6	NA	CASRTGAASPLHF	TGTGCCAGCAGAACGGGGGCAGCTTCACCCCTCCACTTT
TRBV7-9	NA	TRBJ1-5	NA	CASSLVEGRINQPQHF	TGTGCCAGCAGCTTAGTTGAGGGCAGGATCAATCAGCCCCAGCATTTT
TRBV5-6	many	TRBJ2-7	NA	CASSRIPLTGMGAEQYF	TGTGCCAGCAGCCGGATACCCTTGACGGGTATGGGGGCCGAGCAGTACTTC
TRBV6-2/TRBV6-3	few	TRBJ2-3	NA	CASSTGDRLVGTDTQYF	TGTGCCAGCAGTACGGGAGACAGGTTGGTCGGCACAGATACGCAGTATTTT
TRBV5-5	NA	TRBJ1-5	NA	CASSFGWGANQPQHF	TGTGCCAGCAGCTTCGGGTGGGGGGCCAATCAGCCCCAGCATTTT
TRBV7-9	many	TRBJ1-5	TRBD1	CASSATGGLQPQHF	TGTGCCAGCAGCGCGACAGGGGGCCTTCAGCCCCAGCATTTT
TRBV4-2	few	TRBJ2-1	NA	CASSPRDISHEQFF	TGTGCCAGCAGCCCCCGGGACATATCCCATGAGCAGTTCTTC
TRBV29-1	many	TRBJ2-1	NA	CSVEDLVNEQFF	TGCAGCGTTGAAGATCTGGTTAATGAGCAGTTCTTC
TRBV28	many	TRBJ2-5	TRBD2	CASSSPGGDRETQYF	TGTGCCAGCAGTTCCCCCGGGGGGGATAGAGAGACCCAGTACTTC
TRBV9	few	TRBJ2-1	NA	CASSVGSSWNEQFF	TGTGCCAGCAGCGTAGGTAGCAGTTGGAATGAGCAGTTCTTC
TRBV20-1	many	TRBJ1-1	NA	CSARGGEGSLVAFF	TGCAGTGCTAGGGGGGGTGAGGGCTCCCTAGTAGCTTTCTTT
TRBV20-1	many	TRBJ2-5	NA	CSAPVGRRETQYF	TGCAGTGCTCCTGTCGGGAGACGGGAGACCCAGTACTTC
TRBV9	NA	TRBJ2-1	NA	CASSSPVGSPGTLYREQFF	TGTGCCAGCAGCTCACCCGTGGGGTCCCCCGGGACCCTTTATAGGGAGCAGTTCTTC
TRBV6-5	many	TRBJ2-1	TRBD2	CASRRLAGGDNEQFF	TGTGCCAGCAGACGACTAGCGGGGGGGGACAATGAGCAGTTCTTC
TRBV5-1	NA	TRBJ2-1	NA	CASSLARLNEQFF	TGCGCCAGCAGCTTGGCCCGACTGAATGAGCAGTTCTTC
TRBV27	many	TRBJ2-1	NA	CASSLWGNEQFF	TGTGCCAGCAGTTTATGGGGCAATGAGCAGTTCTTC
TRBV6-2/TRBV6-3	few	TRBJ2-3	TRBD2	CASTLRGSGGTDTQYF	TGTGCCAGCACCCTACGGGGTAGCGGGGGCACAGATACGCAGTATTTT
TRBV5-1	many	TRBJ2-7	NA	CASSLEDYEQYF	TGCGCCAGCAGCTTGGAGGACTACGAGCAGTACTTC
TRBV29-1	few	TRBJ2-5	TRBD1	CSVSPGTVQETQYF	TGCAGCGTTTCCCCCGGGACAGTCCAAGAGACCCAGTACTTC
TRBV4-3	few	TRBJ2-1	TRBD2	CASSQEPSGGDYNEQFF	TGCGCCAGCAGCCAGGAACCTAGCGGGGGGGATTACAATGAGCAGTTCTTC
TRBV19	NA	TRBJ2-6	NA	CASSIGAGANVLTF	TGTGCCAGTAGTATCGGGGCTGGGGCCAACGTCCTGACTTTC
TRBV24-1	few	TRBJ2-1	TRBD2	CATSGVAGGPRNEQFF	TGTGCCACCAGTGGGGTAGCGGGGGGGCCTCGCAATGAGCAGTTCTTC
TRBV12-3/TRBV12-4	many	TRBJ2-7	NA	CASALGNSYEQYF	TGTGCCAGCGCCCTAGGGAACTCCTACGAGCAGTACTTC
TRBV19	few	TRBJ1-1	NA	CATTPLGTWNTEAFF	TGTGCCACCACGCCACTCGGGACATGGAACACTGAAGCTTTCTTT
TRBV5-5	few	TRBJ2-3	TRBD1	CASSQWDRGITDTQYF	TGTGCCAGCAGTCAATGGGACAGGGGGATTACAGATACGCAGTATTTT
TRBV15	few	TRBJ1-3	NA	CATSRDKQTGNTIYF	TGTGCCACCAGCAGAGATAAACAAACTGGAAACACCATATATTTT
TRBV19	many	TRBJ1-5	NA	CASSVYQGNQPQHF	TGTGCCAGTAGTGTTTACCAGGGTAATCAGCCCCAGCATTTT
TRBV7-2	few	TRBJ2-1	NA	CASRLPGSSYNEQFF	TGTGCCAGCAGACTACCCGGGAGCTCCTACAATGAGCAGTTCTTC
TRBV27	many	TRBJ1-2	NA	CASSLWGRSNYGYTF	TGTGCCAGCAGTTTATGGGGAAGGTCGAACTATGGCTACACCTTC
TRBV29-1	NA	TRBJ2-5	NA	CSVERRETQYF	TGCAGCGTTGAACGGAGAGAGACCCAGTACTTC
TRBV7-9	NA	TRBJ2-5	NA	CASSSSGSSETQYF	TGTGCCAGCAGCTCCTCCGGGTCGTCGGAGACCCAGTACTTC